The next 21 T cell receptor beta chains were all read from a single sample in a study of T cell responses to AZD1222 COVID-19 vaccine. Method: immunoSEQ multiplex PCR; TCRdb's copy keeps in-frame clones and lacks some. The table shows over 130,000 clones, with roughly 92% occurring only once. Specimen: peripheral blood, collected on day 0 of AZD1222 vaccination. Source of these receptors: an adult in good health.

V and J are TRBV18 and TRBJ1-5, with no clear D. V was pared by 0 bases and J by 9 bases, with 15 bases between. This CDR3 spans 15 amino acids. Germline V gene sequence: CDR1 KGHSH, CDR2 LQKENI. The CDR3 bases are TGTGCCAGCTCACCACCCTCGGCAGGTAAGGGGCCCCAGCATTTT. As protein: CASSPPSAGKGPQHF.

This chain connects TRBV11-3 to TRBJ2-1, with D perhaps matching TRBD1 (6 bases). Germline assignment: CDR1 SGHNT and CDR2 YENEEA. The V gene lost 5 bases and the J gene lost 12 bases, with 23 bases spanning the gap. The CDR3 length is 15 residues. The CDR3 sequence is CASSPRQGHLGGQFF. The CDR3 DNA is TGTGCCAGCAGCCCCAGGCAGGGCCACCTAGGGGGGCAGTTCTTC. Variable domain in full (rest from reference TRBV11-3 and TRBJ2-1): EAGVVQSPRYKIIEKKQPVAFWCNPISGHNTLYWYLQNLGQGPELLIRYENEEAVDDSQLPKDRFSAERLKGVDSTLKIQPAELGDSAVYLCASSPRQGHLGGQFFGPGTRLTVL.

This sequence joins TRBV5-1 and TRBJ2-2; D possibly corresponds to TRBD1 (6 bases). Germline assignment: CDR1 SGHRS and CDR2 YFSETQ. V was trimmed by 2 bases and J by 0 bases, leaving 8 bases between them. The CDR3 sequence is 15 residues long. The CDR3 protein is CASSFGGPNTGELFF. In DNA, the CDR3 is TGCGCCAGCAGCTTTGGGGGCCCGAACACCGGGGAGCTGTTTTTT.

The chain uses TRBV5-6 and TRBJ2-3, with TRBD1 matching 7 bases. After removal of 3 bases from V and 2 bases from J, the junction contained 3 bases not matched to a gene. Germline V gene data show CDR1 as SGHDT and CDR2 as YYEEEE. The CDR3 totals 14 residues. For the CDR3, the DNA is TGTGCCAGCAGCTGGGGACAGACCACAGATACGCAGTATTTT. This translates into CASSWGQTTDTQYF.

The genes are TRBV29-1 and TRBJ2-5; D is unresolved. The germline V gene encodes CDR1 SQVTM and CDR2 ANQGSEA. V lost 4 bases and J lost 5, with 8 bases in between. CDR3 length: 11 amino acids. CDR3 nucleotide sequence: TGCAGCGTTGGAGGTGGGGAGACCCAGTACTTC. This translates into CSVGGGETQYF. Together with reference TRBV29-1 and TRBJ2-5, the CDR3 gives the full variable domain: SAVISQKPSRDICQRGTSLTIQCQVDSQVTMMFWYRQQPGQSLTLIATANQGSEATYESGFVIDKFPISRPNLTFSTLTVSNMSPEDSSIYLCSVGGGETQYFGPGTRLLVL.

The V call is TRBV10-1, the J call TRBJ2-3; 9 nucleotides match TRBD1. Germline V gene data show CDR1 as WNHNN and CDR2 as SYGVQD (reference sequence). The V and J ends lost 5 bases and 2 bases, in that order; junction bases with no gene match: 8. This CDR3 comprises 16 residues. The chain's CDR3 is CASSQEQGATTDTQYF. In nucleotides, the CDR3 is TGCGCCAGCAGTCAGGAACAGGGGGCGACCACAGATACGCAGTATTTT.

The rearrangement joins TRBV7-8 to TRBJ1-1; D gene ambiguous. V gave up 2 bases and J gave up 0 bases, with 13 bases separating them. Germline CDR1 is SGHVS and CDR2 is FQNEAQ. The CDR3 extends over 16 amino acids. CDR3 sequence reads: CASSLYLTTMNTEAFF. The DNA of the CDR3 is TGTGCCAGCAGCTTATATCTTACGACCATGAACACTGAAGCTTTCTTT. The full variable domain, rest sourced from reference TRBV7-8 and TRBJ1-1, is GAGVSQSPRYKVAKRGQDVALRCDPISGHVSLFWYQQALGQGPEFLTYFQNEAQLDKSGLPSDRFFAERPEGSVSTLKIQRTQQEDSAVYLCASSLYLTTMNTEAFFGQGTRLTVV.

CDR3 nucleotides: TGTGCCAGCAGCGCTAGGACTAGCGGGATAAGCGAGCAGTACTTC. Amino acids: CASSARTSGISEQYF. V and J are TRBV5-4 and TRBJ2-7; 12 bases line up with TRBD2. This CDR3 region has 15 residues. Looked up from germline, CDR1 is SGHNT and CDR2 is YYREEE (reference sequence). The junction had 8 bases not matched to a gene; V was cut back by 4 bases and J by 6 bases.

The chain combines TRBV7-9 with TRBJ1-1, with TRBD1 matching 7 bases. The CDR3 has 14 amino acids. After removal of 5 bases from V and 4 bases from J, the junction contained 7 bases not matched to a gene. Germline assignment: CDR1 SEHNR and CDR2 FQNEAQ (reference sequence). The CDR3: CASSPRQGPTEAFF. For the CDR3, the DNA is TGTGCCAGCAGCCCGCGACAGGGCCCCACTGAAGCTTTCTTT.

The genes are TRBV19 and TRBJ1-6; 9 positions match TRBD1. There are 15 residues in the CDR3. J was trimmed by 5 bases and V by 10 bases; bases with no gene match: 9. The V gene's germline CDR1 is LNHDA and CDR2 SQIVND (reference sequence). The CDR3 is CATTDRGFNNSPLHF. CDR3 nucleotides: TGTGCCACAACGGACAGGGGCTTTAATAATTCACCCCTCCACTTT.

The chain employs TRBV14 and TRBJ1-2; D uncertain. CDR1 and CDR2 (germline): SGHDN, FVKESK. This CDR3 is 14 amino acids long. V gave up 4 bases and J gave up 4 bases, with 13 bases separating them. The CDR3 spells CASSLSFKGYGYTF. The DNA of the CDR3 is TGTGCCAGCAGCCTGTCTTTCAAGGGCTATGGCTACACCTTC.

There are a few counts of this clone. V is TRBV7-2 and J is TRBJ1-5; 8 nucleotides agree with TRBD1. Germline V gene lookup returns CDR1 SGHTA and CDR2 FQGNSA. V lost 5 bases to trimming and J lost 4 bases; unmatched junction nucleotides: 4. The CDR3 is made up of 14 amino acids. CDR3 nucleotides: TGTGCCAGCAGCGCCCGACAGGGGAATCAGCCCCAGCATTTT. Translating gives CASSARQGNQPQHF.

About this clone itself: The junction differs from germline at one of its ends, possibly a read error. The CDR3 loop reads CASNLLGGGTPDTQYF. The CDR3 DNA reads TGTGCCAGCAACTTATTAGGGGGCGGGACCCCAGATACGCAGTATTTT. The chain is built from TRBV7-2 and TRBJ2-3; D possibly corresponds to TRBD1 (7 bases). The CDR3 loop spans 16 amino acids. Germline V gives CDR1 SGHTA, CDR2 FQGNSA.

The V and J genes are TRBV5-4 and TRBJ2-6; TRBD1 matches 7 bases. The V gene end was trimmed by 0 bases and the J gene end by 0 bases; junction bases not matched to a gene: 3. The CDR3 is made up of 17 amino acids. Germline values: CDR1 SGHNT, CDR2 YYREEE (reference sequence). The CDR3 is CASSLGGQISGANVLTF. As DNA, the CDR3 is TGTGCCAGCAGCTTGGGGGGACAGATCTCTGGGGCCAACGTCCTGACTTTC.

This chain links TRBV11-3 with TRBJ1-1; a possible D gene is TRBD1 (6 bases). The CDR3 contains 14 residues. The V end was cut by 3 bases, the J end by 3 bases, with 11 bases between. Germline values: CDR1 SGHNT, CDR2 YENEEA. CDR3 coding DNA: TGTGCCAGCAGCTTGCAGGGGCAGGACACTGAAGCTTTCTTT. It encodes CASSLQGQDTEAFF.

This chain links TRBV25-1 with TRBJ1-4; D unresolved. CDR3 length: 16 amino acids. V shed 4 bases and J shed 4 bases, with 16 bases lying between them. Germline V gives CDR1 MGHDK, CDR2 SYGVNS. CDR3 nucleotide sequence: TGTGCCAGCAGTGGTATTACGGCAGCGTTTAATGAAAAACTGTTTTTT. Translated: CASSGITAAFNEKLFF.

The chain uses TRBV7-9 and TRBJ1-1; D is ambiguous. The germline V and J ends were trimmed by 5 bases and 5 bases, with 12 bases remaining between them. From germline, CDR1 is SEHNR and CDR2 FQNEAQ (reference sequence). The length of the CDR3 is 13 residues. The CDR3 DNA follows: TGTGCCAGCAGCACTTACGGCGGAACTGAAGCTTTCTTT. Its protein is CASSTYGGTEAFF. Full variable domain (outside the CDR3, taken from reference TRBV7-9 and TRBJ1-1): DTGVSQNPRHKITKRGQNVTFRCDPISEHNRLYWYRQTLGQGPEFLTYFQNEAQLEKSRLLSDRFSAERPKGSFSTLEIQRTEQGDSAMYLCASSTYGGTEAFFGQGTRLTVV.

This clone appeared once. The chain recombines TRBV9 with TRBJ2-1; D is unclear. Trimming cost V 1 base and J 0 bases, with 8 bases left between them. This CDR3 is built from 15 residues. From germline, CDR1 is SGDLS and CDR2 YYNGEE. The CDR3 DNA is TGTGCCAGCAGCGTAATCGCTCTCTCCTACAATGAGCAGTTCTTC. Residues: CASSVIALSYNEQFF.

The chain is built from TRBV7-2 and TRBJ1-4; D gene uncertain. The CDR3 runs to 17 residues. In germline, CDR1 is SGHTA, CDR2 FQGNSA. V was pared by 0 bases and J by 5 bases, with 16 bases between. CDR3 nucleotides: TGTGCCAGCAGCTTAGCGGACCCGGGAGGGCCGAATGAAAAACTGTTTTTT. Its protein product is CASSLADPGGPNEKLFF.

The V gene is TRBV5-6, the J gene TRBJ1-2; D gene ambiguous. The CDR3 spans 13 residues. From germline, CDR1 is SGHDT and CDR2 YYEEEE. Trimming left V 4 bases short and J 3 bases short, with 10 bases between. The CDR3 reads CASSNTADYGYTF. CDR3 DNA: TGTGCCAGCAGCAATACGGCAGACTATGGCTACACCTTC.

The rearrangement links TRBV7-2 to TRBJ2-7; 10 positions match TRBD1. The CDR3 covers 14 residues. The germline gives CDR1 SGHTA, CDR2 FQGNSA. The junction had 0 bases not matched to a gene; V was cut back by 3 bases and J by 1 base. CDR3 nucleotide sequence: TGTGCCAGCAGCTTGGACAGGGGGTCCTACGAGCAGTACTTC. It translates to CASSLDRGSYEQYF. Combining the CDR3 with reference TRBV7-2 and TRBJ2-7 gives the whole variable domain GAGVSQSPSNKVTEKGKDVELRCDPISGHTALYWYRQSLGQGLEFLIYFQGNSAPDKSGLPSDRFSAERTGGSVSTLTIQRTQQEDSAVYLCASSLDRGSYEQYFGPGTRLTVT.